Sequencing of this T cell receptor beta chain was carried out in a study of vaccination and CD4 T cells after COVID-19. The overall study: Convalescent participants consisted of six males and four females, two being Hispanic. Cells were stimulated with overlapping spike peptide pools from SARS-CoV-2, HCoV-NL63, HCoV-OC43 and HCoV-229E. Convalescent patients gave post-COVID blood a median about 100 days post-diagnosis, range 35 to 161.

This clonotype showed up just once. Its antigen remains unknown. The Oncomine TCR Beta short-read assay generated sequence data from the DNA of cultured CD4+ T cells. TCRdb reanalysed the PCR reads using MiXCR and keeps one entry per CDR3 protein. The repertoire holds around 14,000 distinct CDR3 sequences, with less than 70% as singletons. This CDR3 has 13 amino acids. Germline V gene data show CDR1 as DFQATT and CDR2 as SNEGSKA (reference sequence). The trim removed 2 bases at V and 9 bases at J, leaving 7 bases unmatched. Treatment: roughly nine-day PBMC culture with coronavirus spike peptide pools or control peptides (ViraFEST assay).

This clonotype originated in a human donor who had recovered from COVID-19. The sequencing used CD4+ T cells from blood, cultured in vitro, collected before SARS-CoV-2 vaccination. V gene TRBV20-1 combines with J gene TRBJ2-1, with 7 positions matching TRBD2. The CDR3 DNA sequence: TGCAGTGCTAGAAGCGGGGCAAAGATTGAGCAGTTCTTC. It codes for CSARSGAKIEQFF.